The 19 T cell receptor beta chains presented below share a single source sample, sequenced in a study of CD8+CD57+ T cells in acquired aplastic anemia. Using genomic DNA as the template, TCR beta VDJ and CDR3 profiling was carried out. TCRdb processed the reads anew with MiXCR; each CDR3 protein has one entry. The table shows 150,000 to 160,000 distinct CDR3 sequences, with 40% to 65% occurring only once. Individuals selected for sequencing had exhibited CD8+CD57+ cell expansion on flow cytometry. The source material was sorted CD4+, CD8+, or CD8+CD57+ T cells (not recorded which) from PBMCs. Receptor source: a human donor with aplastic anemia.

The chain links TRBV7-6 to TRBJ2-5; D possibly uses TRBD1 or TRBD2 (5 bases each). CDR3 length: 12 amino acids. Deletions cut 7 bases from V and 4 bases from J, with 10 bases between. Per germline, CDR1 SGHVS and CDR2 FNYEAQ. CDR3 bases: TGTGCCAGCAATTATGGGGGAGAGACCCAGTACTTC. Its translation: CASNYGGETQYF.

This clonotype was detected many times. J is TRBJ2-7 and V is TRBV7-2; D ambiguous. In germline, CDR1 is SGHTA, CDR2 FQGNSA. Trimming took off 2 bases at V and 0 bases at J, with 5 bases between the two ends. CDR3 length: 13 amino acids. The DNA of the CDR3 is TGTGCCAGCAGCTTATGGTCCTCCTACGAGCAGTACTTC. It translates to CASSLWSSYEQYF.

This clonotype has a count of ten or more. The chain is built from TRBV2 and TRBJ2-7, with 9 positions matching TRBD1. With 10 bases clipped from V and 2 bases from J, the junction kept 9 bases outside the gene matches. Germline CDR1 reads SNHLY; CDR2 reads FYNNEI. CDR3 length: 14 residues. CDR3 nucleotides: TGTGCCATCCCTAGGACAGGGGCCCCCTACGAGCAGTACTTC. Its protein product is CAIPRTGAPYEQYF.

The chain has TRBV19 and TRBJ2-1; 11 bases fit TRBD2. V shed 6 bases and J 6 bases; nucleotides not matched to a gene: 7. CDR1 and CDR2 from the germline V gene are LNHDA and SQIVND (reference sequence). The CDR3 has 15 residues. The CDR3 loop reads CASSQLAGAANEQFF. CDR3 coding DNA: TGTGCCAGTAGCCAACTAGCGGGAGCGGCCAATGAGCAGTTCTTC.

The rearrangement joins TRBV2 to TRBJ2-7, with D perhaps matching TRBD1 or TRBD2 (5 bases each). The CDR3 spans 13 residues. The V end was cut by 4 bases, the J end by 7 bases, with 14 bases between. Looked up from germline, CDR1 is SNHLY and CDR2 is FYNNEI. For the CDR3, the DNA is TGTGCCAGCAGTGTTGGGACCACTCGTGAGCAGTACTTC. It is translated as CASSVGTTREQYF.

This clonotype was observed a single time. V and J are TRBV12-3 or TRBV12-4 and TRBJ2-3, with TRBD2 matching 16 bases. The CDR3 consists of 17 residues. V shed 0 bases, J shed 4 bases, and the junction held 1 base outside the gene matches. The CDR3 coding sequence is TGTGCCAGCAGTTTAGCGGGGACTAGCGGGGGGGCAGATACGCAGTATTTT. Translation gives CASSLAGTSGGADTQYF.

V usage is TRBV15 and J usage is TRBJ1-2; D gene unclear. The germline V and J ends were trimmed by 2 bases and 6 bases, with 13 bases remaining between them. Germline V gene lookup returns CDR1 LNHNV and CDR2 YYDKDF (reference sequence). The CDR3 is made up of 14 amino acids. The CDR3 bases are TGTGCCACCAGCAGAAGTCTTGAAAGGGATGGCTACACCTTC. Translated: CATSRSLERDGYTF.

V and J are TRBV6-1 and TRBJ1-1; unclear D gene. Germline V CDR1 and CDR2: MNHNS, SASEGT. The CDR3 contains 14 residues. The V and J ends lost 0 bases and 8 bases respectively, with 13 bases between them. CDR3 residues: CASSEALQDGEAFF. CDR3 DNA sequence: TGTGCCAGCAGTGAAGCGCTTCAGGACGGCGAAGCTTTCTTT.

This clonotype was recorded a few times. The chain recombines TRBV25-1 with TRBJ2-3; 11 bases map to TRBD2. The length of the CDR3 is 18 residues. J lost 1 base, V lost 2 bases, and 8 bases had no gene match. The V gene's germline CDR1 is MGHDK and CDR2 SYGVNS. CDR3 nucleotides: TGTGCCAGCAGTGAAGGGGGGTTAGCGGGAGGGCGCACAGATACGCAGTATTTT. As protein: CASSEGGLAGGRTDTQYF.

About this clonotype: A read error is possible here, since a much larger clone lies one base away. Because it lacks the conserved phenylalanine or tryptophan at the end, this CDR3 is likely a read error. The rearrangement uses TRBV12-5 and TRBJ2-3; D remains unclear. The CDR3 consists of 12 residues. V was pared by 5 bases and J by 7 bases, with 10 bases between. The germline gives CDR1 LGHNT, CDR2 FRNRAP. The CDR3 loop is CASGVSANTQYS. In DNA form, the CDR3 reads TGTGCTAGTGGTGTTTCCGCGAATACGCAGTATTCT.

Comment on this clonotype: This CDR3 is missing its conserved last phenylalanine or tryptophan, likely due to a read error. The rearrangement uses TRBV4-3 and TRBJ2-7; TRBD1 matches at 7 bases. The CDR3 has 14 amino acids. J gave up 4 bases and V 0 bases, and 3 bases lay outside the gene matches. The germline gives CDR1 LGHNA, CDR2 YSLEER. The CDR3 DNA sequence: TGCGCCAGCAGCCAAGATGCCAGGGGGTACGAGCAGTACCTC. It encodes CASSQDARGYEQYL.

This clonotype was counted at least ten times. The V call is TRBV27, the J call TRBJ2-7; tentatively, D is TRBD2 (6 bases). Germline CDR1 and CDR2: MNHEY and SMNVEV (reference sequence). Trimming left V 5 bases short and J 4 bases short, with 15 bases between. This CDR3 region has 14 residues. The CDR3 region has the DNA TGTGCCAGCAGTGCGGGGTCAGGAGGGTACGAGCAGTACTTC. It translates to CASSAGSGGYEQYF.

The chain has TRBV7-9 and TRBJ1-5; a possible D gene is TRBD1 (5 bases). Looked up from germline, CDR1 is SEHNR and CDR2 is FQNEAQ (reference sequence). Trimming cost V 5 bases and J 9 bases, with 14 bases left between them. This CDR3 region has 13 residues. The CDR3 DNA follows: TGTGCCAGCAGCCTCACCAGGGATCGGCCCCAGCATTTT. Its protein is CASSLTRDRPQHF.

This clonotype has at least ten counts. This chain uses TRBV7-8 with TRBJ1-2; TRBD1 agrees at 8 bases. V lost 4 bases and J lost 7; bases outside the gene matches: 20. Germline V lookup: CDR1 SGHVS, CDR2 FQNEAQ. This CDR3 contains 18 residues. The CDR3 loop is CASSYTDRAYSTSGGYTF. In DNA form, the CDR3 reads TGTGCCAGCAGCTACACGGACAGGGCGTACTCTACGTCTGGTGGCTACACCTTC.

The genes are TRBV5-1 and TRBJ1-5; tentative D call: TRBD1 (6 bases). Germline V lookup: CDR1 SGHRS, CDR2 YFSETQ. Trimming removed 7 bases at V and 7 bases at J, with 15 bases between. The CDR3 contains 13 residues. In DNA form, the CDR3 reads TGCGCCAGCGCAGGGGAAATCGGCCAGCCCCAGCATTTT. This codes for CASAGEIGQPQHF. Based on the CDR3 plus reference TRBV5-1 and TRBJ1-5, the full variable domain is KAGVTQTPRYLIKTRGQQVTLSCSPISGHRSVSWYQQTPGQGLQFLFEYFSETQRNKGNFPGRFSGRQFSNSRSEMNVSTLELGDSALYLCASAGEIGQPQHFGDGTRLSIL.

This clonotype has just one count. The V gene is TRBV25-1, the J gene TRBJ1-6, with D unclear. Germline V gene sequence: CDR1 MGHDK, CDR2 SYGVNS. The CDR3 has 13 residues. Trimming cost V 4 bases and J 7 bases, with 8 bases left between them. As DNA, the CDR3 is TGTGCCAGCAGTGTGGGCCTGAATTCACCCCTCCACTTT. It codes for CASSVGLNSPLHF.

This clonotype was recorded only once. This chain links TRBV4-2 with TRBJ2-3; D is unresolved. CDR1 and CDR2 from the germline V gene are LGHNA and YNFKEQ. Trimming took off 1 base at V and 5 bases at J, with 10 bases between the two ends. This CDR3 contains 14 residues. The CDR3 DNA sequence: TGTGCCAGCAGCCAAGGTGGAATCGGAGATACGCAGTATTTT. Translated, it gives CASSQGGIGDTQYF.

The CDR3 bases are TGCAGTGCGTGGACTAGCGTGGGGACGGCCTCCTACGAGCAGTACTTC. This sequence encodes CSAWTSVGTASYEQYF. The chain employs TRBV20-1 and TRBJ2-7; 9 nucleotides line up with TRBD2. CDR1 and CDR2 from the germline V gene are DFQATT and SNEGSKA (reference sequence). Trimming cost V 6 bases and J 0 bases; bases outside gene matches: 12. The CDR3 has 16 amino acids.

This clonotype was observed at least ten times. The V and J genes are TRBV12-3 or TRBV12-4 and TRBJ2-1, with D tentatively TRBD1 (6 bases). Trimming took off 4 bases at V and 6 bases at J, with 10 bases between the two ends. The CDR3 has 13 amino acids. The CDR3 DNA follows: TGTGCCAGCAGTTCTGGACAGATCAATGAGCAGTTCTTC. Its translation: CASSSGQINEQFF.